These 18 T cell receptor beta chains were all obtained from the same sample, sequenced in a study of response to subunit inactivated influenza vaccine. TCRdb re-called the RT-PCR reads through MiXCR, storing one row per CDR3 protein. Of hundreds of thousands of distinct CDR3 sequences in the sample, approximately 15% were seen once. Sequencing used PBMCs from blood, obtained less than 13 days after vaccination. The source of these receptors is a man in his forties or fifties who received an inactivated influenza vaccine.

This rearrangement joins TRBV5-6 to TRBJ2-7, with D perhaps TRBD1 or TRBD2 (5 bases each). There are 15 residues in the CDR3. CDR1 and CDR2 (germline): SGHDT, YYEEEE. Trimming stripped 0 bases from V and 0 bases from J, with 10 bases between. The chain's CDR3 is CASSLEGRTSYEQYF. For the CDR3, the DNA is TGTGCCAGCAGCTTGGAGGGACGGACCTCCTACGAGCAGTACTTC.

This clonotype was detected ten times or more. The chain joins TRBV7-2 to TRBJ2-5; 10 bases match TRBD2. V was pared by 1 base and J by 2 bases, with 4 bases of the junction left unmatched. CDR1 SGHTA and CDR2 FQGNSA come from the germline V gene. This CDR3 is built from 16 residues. In DNA, the CDR3 is TGTGCCAGCAGCTTAGGGCTAGCGGGGGCTCAAGAGACCCAGTACTTC. Translating gives CASSLGLAGAQETQYF. The full variable domain, with the rest looked up from reference TRBV7-2 and TRBJ2-5, is GAGVSQSPSNKVTEKGKDVELRCDPISGHTALYWYRQSLGQGLEFLIYFQGNSAPDKSGLPSDRFSAERTGGSVSTLTIQRTQQEDSAVYLCASSLGLAGAQETQYFGPGTRLLVL.

The CDR3 sequence: CASSVNSGSSYEQYF. DNA for the CDR3: TGCGCCAGCAGCGTTAATAGCGGGAGCTCCTACGAGCAGTACTTC. The chain links TRBV5-1 to TRBJ2-7; 9 bases line up with TRBD2. The CDR3 covers 15 residues. CDR1 and CDR2 from the germline V gene are SGHRS and YFSETQ. Trimming cost V 4 bases and J 0 bases; bases outside gene matches: 5.

The sample holds a few counts of this clonotype. This chain joins TRBV29-1 and TRBJ2-7, with 9 bases lining up with TRBD2. The CDR3 is 13 amino acids. Germline CDR1 reads SQVTM; CDR2 reads ANQGSEA. J lost 3 bases, V lost 2 bases, and 2 bases had no gene match. CDR3 region: CSVESGRFYEQYF. The CDR3 nucleotides are TGCAGCGTTGAAAGCGGGAGGTTCTACGAGCAGTACTTC.

The chain links TRBV28 to TRBJ2-2, with unresolved D. The CDR3 extends over 17 amino acids. Per germline, CDR1 MDHEN and CDR2 SYDVKM. V lost 4 bases and J 3 bases, leaving 18 bases between the germline ends. The CDR3 protein is CASSYQSAHVYTGELFF. As DNA, the CDR3 is TGTGCCAGCAGTTACCAATCGGCCCACGTATACACCGGGGAGCTGTTTTTT.

This rearrangement joins TRBV6-2 or TRBV6-3 to TRBJ2-1; D perhaps matches TRBD1 (6 bases). V lost 6 bases, J lost 7 bases, and 19 bases lay in between. Germline CDR1 MNHEY, CDR2 SVGEGT. The CDR3 has 15 amino acids. DNA for the CDR3: TGTGCCAGCAGCCTCCTGGGGGCGCGGAATAATGAGCAGTTCTTC. This translates into CASSLLGARNNEQFF.

This clonotype has ten or more counts. The chain joins TRBV5-1 to TRBJ1-2, with TRBD1 identical over 7 bases. CDR1 and CDR2 (germline): SGHRS, YFSETQ. There are 14 residues in the CDR3. Trimming took 0 bases from V and 5 from J; bases not matched to a gene: 4. The CDR3 here is CASSLGTGGYGYTF. CDR3 bases: TGCGCCAGCAGCTTGGGGACAGGCGGATATGGCTACACCTTC.

This clonotype occurred a few times. The rearrangement joins TRBV5-6 to TRBJ2-2; the D gene is possibly TRBD1 (5 bases). Germline lookup yields CDR1 SGHDT and CDR2 YYEEEE. V was shortened by 1 base and J by 4 bases, with 11 bases between the two germline ends. The CDR3 contains 15 residues. The CDR3 bases are TGTGCCAGCAGCTTGCTGGGGCCCAGCACCGGGGAGCTGTTTTTT. Residues: CASSLLGPSTGELFF.

The chain links TRBV11-2 to TRBJ2-7; possibly TRBD2 for D (6 bases). Germline V gives CDR1 SGHAT, CDR2 FQNNGV. This CDR3 has 15 amino acids. V gave up 5 bases and J gave up 3 bases, with 17 bases separating them. This CDR3 reads CASSDRFGGSYEQYF. The DNA of the CDR3 is TGTGCCAGCAGCGACCGTTTCGGAGGGAGCTACGAGCAGTACTTC.

This chain joins TRBV20-1 and TRBJ2-5; a possible D gene is TRBD2 (5 bases). The CDR3 sequence is 14 residues long. Germline V gives CDR1 DFQATT, CDR2 SNEGSKA (reference sequence). With 3 bases removed from V and 5 bases from J, the gap between germline ends came to 16 bases. CDR3 sequence: CSARSDYPRETQYF. Here the CDR3 DNA reads TGCAGTGCTAGGTCCGACTACCCCCGGGAGACCCAGTACTTC.

The chain uses TRBV5-1 and TRBJ2-2; 9 positions agree with TRBD1. The V gene's germline CDR1 is SGHRS and CDR2 YFSETQ. The junction had 7 bases not matched to a gene; V was cut back by 4 bases and J by 3 bases. The CDR3 is 16 residues long. CDR3 region: CASSPGQGADTGELFF. CDR3 sequence (DNA): TGCGCCAGCAGCCCGGGACAGGGTGCGGACACCGGGGAGCTGTTTTTT.

The V call is TRBV27, the J call TRBJ1-3; a weak D match, TRBD1 (6 bases). The V end was cut by 5 bases, the J end by 4 bases, with 12 bases between. Germline V gene data show CDR1 as MNHEY and CDR2 as SMNVEV (reference sequence). This CDR3 has 14 amino acids. For the CDR3, the DNA is TGTGCCAGCAGTAAGCGGGGGCTAGGAAACACCATATATTTT. It specifies CASSKRGLGNTIYF.

This clonotype was seen ten or more times. This rearrangement joins TRBV7-9 to TRBJ1-1; no clear D. This CDR3 has 15 amino acids. Germline CDR1 reads SEHNR; CDR2 reads FQNEAQ (reference sequence). V was clipped by 0 bases and J by 1 base, with 9 bases between them. DNA for the CDR3: TGTGCCAGCAGCTTAGCCCTAACAAGGAACACTGAAGCTTTCTTT. This sequence encodes CASSLALTRNTEAFF.

The genes are TRBV5-1 and TRBJ2-1; possibly TRBD2 for D (6 bases). The CDR3 sequence is 16 residues long. Germline V gene data show CDR1 as SGHRS and CDR2 as YFSETQ. Trimming removed 1 base at V and 6 bases at J, with 17 bases between. The CDR3 reads CASSLPRDFEFNEQFF. In DNA form, the CDR3 reads TGCGCCAGCAGCTTGCCCCGGGACTTCGAGTTCAATGAGCAGTTCTTC. Full variable domain (rest looked up from reference TRBV5-1 and TRBJ2-1): KAGVTQTPRYLIKTRGQQVTLSCSPISGHRSVSWYQQTPGQGLQFLFEYFSETQRNKGNFPGRFSGRQFSNSRSEMNVSTLELGDSALYLCASSLPRDFEFNEQFFGPGTRLTVL.

This clonotype appeared a few times. The chain is built from TRBV7-3 and TRBJ2-7, with D possibly matching TRBD1 (7 bases). Trimming shortened V by 4 bases and J by 7 bases, and 23 bases separated the two germline ends. This CDR3 has 16 residues. Germline V gives CDR1 SGHTA, CDR2 FQGTGA. The CDR3 loop is CASSSHRDSGPREQYF. CDR3 nucleotide sequence: TGTGCCAGCAGCTCACACCGGGACAGCGGGCCGAGGGAGCAGTACTTC.

This clonotype was seen repeatedly, ten times or more. The chain uses TRBV12-3 or TRBV12-4 and TRBJ2-2; D perhaps matches TRBD1 (6 bases). The CDR3 covers 14 residues. Trimming pared 1 base from V and 5 bases from J, leaving 8 bases between. In DNA form, the CDR3 reads TGTGCCAGCAGTTTAGACAGGGTAACCGGGGAGCTGTTTTTT. This gives the protein CASSLDRVTGELFF.

The sample holds many counts of this clonotype. The chain carries TRBV29-1 and TRBJ1-5; D gene ambiguous. Deletions cut 6 bases from V and 1 base from J, with 10 bases between. This CDR3 is 13 amino acids long. Germline-derived CDR1 and CDR2 are SQVTM and ANQGSEA. CDR3 bases: TGCAGCGTCCTCGTCGGGAGCAATCAGCCCCAGCATTTT. As protein: CSVLVGSNQPQHF. The variable domain in full, with the rest retrieved from reference TRBV29-1 and TRBJ1-5, is SAVISQKPSRDICQRGTSLTIQCQVDSQVTMMFWYRQQPGQSLTLIATANQGSEATYESGFVIDKFPISRPNLTFSTLTVSNMSPEDSSIYLCSVLVGSNQPQHFGDGTRLSIL.

The gene calls are TRBV7-8 and TRBJ2-3; D is undetermined. The V end was cut by 7 bases, the J end by 0 bases, with 17 bases between. This CDR3 is 16 amino acids long. CDR1 is SGHVS, CDR2 FQNEAQ, per germline. The CDR3 sequence: CASIPTEITSTDTQYF. DNA of the CDR3: TGTGCCAGCATACCCACCGAAATCACTAGCACAGATACGCAGTATTTT.